This is a list of T cell receptor beta chains from one sample in a study of blood T cell repertoires in COVID-19. The assay was immunoSEQ multiplex PCR, and TCRdb's table has in-frame clones only and misses some. The data show hundreds of thousands of clones, roughly 88% seen once. The material sequenced was PBMCs or T cells enriched from blood (not recorded which). Receptor source: a woman aged 18-30 years who had been exposed to COVID-19. CDR3s include the opening cysteine and the closing phenylalanine or tryptophan. The D gene is left open where the match is weak. Clone size is stated in some rows and not others, as once, few, many or a class when expanded.

j_gene | v_gene | d_gene | abundance | CDR3aa | CDR3nt
TRBJ1-5 | TRBV6-2/TRBV6-3 | TRBD1 | . | CASSLGQGQHF | TGTGCCAGCAGTCTTGGACAGGGCCAGCATTTT
TRBJ1-2 | TRBV3-1/TRBV3-2 | TRBD1 | . | CASSQAFMTGADYGYTF | TGTGCCAGCAGCCAAGCCTTTATGACAGGGGCGGACTATGGCTACACCTTC
TRBJ1-2 | TRBV7-2 | . | once | CASSFLLGYGYTF | TGTGCCAGCAGCTTCCTGCTCGGTTATGGCTACACCTTC
TRBJ2-1 | TRBV19 | . | . | CASSPSVISYNEQFF | TGTGCCAGTAGCCCTTCCGTTATCTCCTACAATGAGCAGTTCTTC
TRBJ1-2 | TRBV5-6 | TRBD1 | . | CASSDGTGNYGYTF | TGTGCCAGCAGCGATGGGACAGGAAACTATGGCTACACCTTC
TRBJ2-2 | TRBV15 | TRBD1 | . | CATSTPGQGNTGELFF | TGTGCCACCAGCACGCCGGGACAGGGGAACACCGGGGAGCTGTTTTTT
TRBJ1-1 | TRBV7-2 | . | . | CASSPPGSVTEAFF | TGTGCCAGCAGCCCCCCCGGGTCGGTAACTGAAGCTTTCTTT
TRBJ2-1 | TRBV28 | . | . | CASSSRAPREQFF | TGTGCCAGCAGTTCGAGAGCCCCTCGTGAGCAGTTCTTC
TRBJ2-1 | TRBV19 | . | . | CASRDSRKSMDEQFF | TGTGCCAGTAGGGACTCCCGAAAATCCATGGATGAGCAGTTCTTC
TRBJ1-3 | TRBV7-9 | . | . | CASSPASGTQVGTIYF | TGTGCCAGCAGCCCAGCGAGCGGGACCCAGGTGGGCACCATATATTTT
TRBJ2-1 | TRBV15 | TRBD2 | . | CATSRDLDSGSSEQFF | TGTGCCACCAGCAGAGATCTTGATAGCGGGAGTTCTGAGCAGTTCTTC
TRBJ1-1 | TRBV28 | TRBD1 | . | CASSRDRGSWDNTEAFF | TGTGCCAGCAGTCGGGACAGGGGAAGTTGGGATAACACTGAAGCTTTCTTT
TRBJ2-7 | TRBV7-2 | TRBD2 | . | CASSLAPGLAGVPYEQYF | TGTGCCAGCAGCTTAGCTCCGGGACTAGCGGGAGTCCCCTACGAGCAGTACTTC
TRBJ2-7 | TRBV28 | TRBD2 | few | CASSRTSFGYEQYF | TGTGCCAGCAGCCGGACTAGTTTTGGCTACGAGCAGTACTTC
TRBJ2-2 | TRBV7-2 | . | once | CASSLEDSGELFF | TGTGCCAGCAGCTTAGAGGACTCCGGGGAGCTGTTTTTT
TRBJ2-1 | TRBV10-3 | TRBD1 | . | CAISGTGGNEQFF | TGTGCCATCAGTGGGACAGGGGGCAATGAGCAGTTCTTC
TRBJ2-3 | TRBV6-2/TRBV6-3 | . | . | CASSYGSLIPQGTRADTQYF | TGTGCCAGCAGTTACGGGTCACTGATACCGCAGGGGACGAGGGCAGATACGCAGTATTTT
TRBJ2-5 | TRBV7-2 | . | . | CASRPAGYQETQYF | TGTGCCAGCAGGCCCGCAGGGTACCAAGAGACCCAGTACTTC
TRBJ1-5 | TRBV28 | . | . | CATTRQVNQPQHF | TGTGCCACTACCCGACAGGTAAATCAGCCCCAGCATTTT
TRBJ2-7 | TRBV4-1 | . | few | CASSQMQAYEQYF | TGCGCCAGCAGCCAGATGCAGGCCTACGAGCAGTACTTC
TRBJ2-1 | TRBV28 | TRBD2 | . | CASTPGGDIYNEQFF | TGTGCCAGCACACCCGGGGGGGACATCTACAATGAGCAGTTCTTC
TRBJ2-1 | TRBV5-1 | . | . | CASSLALSSYNEQFF | TGCGCCAGCAGCTTGGCTCTATCCTCCTACAATGAGCAGTTCTTC
TRBJ1-2 | TRBV3-1/TRBV3-2 | . | . | CASSPFYVLQGNEGYTF | TGTGCCAGCAGCCCTTTTTACGTTCTCCAGGGAAATGAGGGCTACACCTTC
TRBJ1-1 | TRBV12-3/TRBV12-4 | TRBD1 | . | CASTLTGDTEAFF | TGTGCCAGCACCCTGACAGGGGACACTGAAGCTTTCTTT
TRBJ2-7 | TRBV10-3 | . | . | CAISKGLSSSYEQYF | TGTGCCATCAGTAAGGGACTTTCGAGCTCCTACGAGCAGTACTTC
TRBJ2-2 | TRBV19 | . | . | CASSSGFAGELFF | TGTGCCAGTAGTTCCGGGTTCGCCGGGGAGCTGTTTTTT
TRBJ2-6 | TRBV30 | . | . | CAWSTGSSGANVLTF | TGTGCCTGGAGTACAGGGAGCTCTGGGGCCAACGTCCTGACTTTC
TRBJ2-3 | TRBV2 | . | . | CASRAGAADTQYF | TGTGCCAGCAGAGCAGGGGCCGCAGATACGCAGTATTTT
TRBJ1-2 | TRBV19 | TRBD1 | . | CASSKVIGGLANYGYTF | TGTGCCAGTAGTAAGGTGATAGGGGGCCTAGCTAACTATGGCTACACCTTC
TRBJ2-1 | TRBV5-1 | . | once | CASNIIARDSYNEQFF | TGCGCCAGCAACATTATAGCCAGGGACTCCTACAATGAGCAGTTCTTC
TRBJ2-4 | TRBV25-1 | TRBD1 | . | CASSEYVARTGATIQYF | TGTGCCAGCAGTGAATATGTCGCGCGGACAGGGGCGACCATTCAGTACTTC
TRBJ1-2 | TRBV11-3 | . | . | CASSSGGYGYTF | TGTGCCAGCAGCTCCGGCGGCTATGGCTACACCTTC
TRBJ1-1 | TRBV13 | . | . | CASKRGWNTEAFF | TGTGCCAGCAAAAGAGGTTGGAACACTGAAGCTTTCTTT
TRBJ1-1 | TRBV11-2 | . | . | CASRKRQASPTEAFF | TGTGCCAGCAGAAAACGACAGGCCTCTCCCACTGAAGCTTTCTTT
TRBJ2-6 | TRBV5-1 | TRBD1 | . | CASSFDRVSGANVLTF | TGCGCCAGCAGCTTCGACAGGGTCTCTGGGGCCAACGTCCTGACTTTC
TRBJ2-3 | TRBV9 | . | . | CASSVGGGGGTDTQYF | TGTGCCAGCAGCGTAGGGGGAGGAGGGGGCACAGATACGCAGTATTTT
TRBJ2-2 | TRBV27 | . | . | CASRDIPFGELFF | TGTGCCAGCCGGGACATCCCTTTCGGGGAGCTGTTTTTT
TRBJ2-1 | TRBV9 | TRBD2 | . | CASSLTISGGNNEQFF | TGTGCCAGCAGTCTCACAATCAGCGGGGGTAACAATGAGCAGTTCTTC
TRBJ2-7 | TRBV9 | TRBD1 | . | CASSVAGDRDNEQYF | TGTGCCAGCAGCGTAGCGGGGGACAGGGACAACGAGCAGTACTTC
TRBJ1-1 | TRBV6-5 | TRBD1 | . | CASSNRGWLNTEAFF | TGTGCCAGCAGTAACAGGGGCTGGTTGAACACTGAAGCTTTCTTT
TRBJ2-3 | TRBV7-6 | . | . | CASSLEGGGLKTDTQYF | TGTGCCAGCAGCTTAGAAGGGGGAGGGCTAAAGACAGATACGCAGTATTTT